This entry describes one T cell receptor (beta chain). The sample, roughly 9.1 milliliters of peripheral blood, was drawn from each donor. A sample-barcoded 5' primer and a J-beta primer mix were used in a second PCR of roughly 7 to 12 cycles. Via MiXCR, TCRdb re-called the 5' RACE reads, giving one row per CDR3 protein. The sample has 700,000 to 1,000,000 distinct CDR3 sequences, 44% seen once. CDR1 KGHSH and CDR2 LQKENI come from the germline V gene. Trimming cost V 3 bases and J 4 bases, with 12 bases left between them. The CDR3 runs to 15 residues. This specimen comes from a study of blood T cells in healthy people across ages.

The V call is TRBV18, the J call TRBJ1-4; maybe TRBD1 (5 bases). The sequencing sample was made of blood. The receptor was isolated from a man aged 55 to 70 in good health. The CDR3 reads CASSPTTGFNEKLFF. The CDR3 DNA sequence: TGTGCCAGCTCACCGACCACAGGTTTTAATGAAAAACTGTTTTTT.